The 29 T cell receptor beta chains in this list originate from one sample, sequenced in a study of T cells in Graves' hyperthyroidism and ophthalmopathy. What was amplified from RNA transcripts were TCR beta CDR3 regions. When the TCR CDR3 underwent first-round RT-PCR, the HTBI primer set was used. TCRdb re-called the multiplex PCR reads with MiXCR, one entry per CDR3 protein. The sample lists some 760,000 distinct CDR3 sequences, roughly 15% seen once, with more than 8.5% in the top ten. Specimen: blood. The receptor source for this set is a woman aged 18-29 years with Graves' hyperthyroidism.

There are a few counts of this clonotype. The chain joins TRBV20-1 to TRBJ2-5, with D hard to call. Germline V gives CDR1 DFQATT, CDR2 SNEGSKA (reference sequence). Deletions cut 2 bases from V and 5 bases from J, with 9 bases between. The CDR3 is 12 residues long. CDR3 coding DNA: TGCAGTGCTAGACAGGATTTGGAGACCCAGTACTTC. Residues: CSARQDLETQYF.

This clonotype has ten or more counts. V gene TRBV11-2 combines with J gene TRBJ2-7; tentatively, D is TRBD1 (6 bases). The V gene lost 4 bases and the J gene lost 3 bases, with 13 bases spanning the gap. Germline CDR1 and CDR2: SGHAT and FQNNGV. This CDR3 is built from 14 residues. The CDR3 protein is CASSSFGDIYEQYF. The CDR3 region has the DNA TGTGCCAGCAGCTCATTCGGGGACATCTACGAGCAGTACTTC. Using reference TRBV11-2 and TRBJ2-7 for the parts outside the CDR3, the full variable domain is EAGVAQSPRYKIIEKRQSVAFWCNPISGHATLYWYQQILGQGPKLLIQFQNNGVVDDSQLPKDRFSAERLKGVDSTLKIQPAKLEDSAVYLCASSSFGDIYEQYFGPGTRLTVT.

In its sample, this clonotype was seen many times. The CDR3 loop reads CSVESLAGSREQFF. The CDR3 region has the DNA TGCAGCGTTGAAAGTCTAGCGGGGTCTCGGGAGCAGTTCTTC. The chain combines TRBV29-1 with TRBJ2-1, with 9 positions matching TRBD2. V lost 2 bases and J lost 10; bases outside the gene matches: 9. The CDR3 loop spans 14 amino acids. Germline CDR1 is SQVTM and CDR2 is ANQGSEA.

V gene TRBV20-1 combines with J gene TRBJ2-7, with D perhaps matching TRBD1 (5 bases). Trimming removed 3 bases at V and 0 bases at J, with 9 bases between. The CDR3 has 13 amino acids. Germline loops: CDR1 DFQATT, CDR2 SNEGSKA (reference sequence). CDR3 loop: CSASSTDSYEQYF. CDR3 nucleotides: TGCAGTGCTAGTTCGACAGACTCCTACGAGCAGTACTTC.

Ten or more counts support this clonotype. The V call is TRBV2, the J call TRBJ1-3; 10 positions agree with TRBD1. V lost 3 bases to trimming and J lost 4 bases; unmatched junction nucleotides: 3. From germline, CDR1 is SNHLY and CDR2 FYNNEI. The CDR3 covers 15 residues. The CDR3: CASSDGDRGGNTIYF. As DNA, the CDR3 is TGTGCCAGCAGTGATGGGGACAGGGGAGGAAACACCATATATTTT.

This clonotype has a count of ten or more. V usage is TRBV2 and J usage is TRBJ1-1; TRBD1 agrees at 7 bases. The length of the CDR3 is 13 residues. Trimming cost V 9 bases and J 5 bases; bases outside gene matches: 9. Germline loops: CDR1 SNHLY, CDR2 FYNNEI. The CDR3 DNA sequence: TGTGCCAGGGTAATACAGGGGAGGACTGAAGCTTTCTTT. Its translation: CARVIQGRTEAFF.

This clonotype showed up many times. CDR3 coding DNA: TGTGCCAGCAGCCCCCGGGGGTTTTCCTACAATGAGCAGTTCTTC. This gives the protein CASSPRGFSYNEQFF. This chain joins TRBV3-1 and TRBJ2-1, with D tentatively TRBD2 (6 bases). The V and J ends lost 4 bases and 1 base respectively, with 11 bases between them. This CDR3 comprises 15 residues. Germline V gene sequence: CDR1 LGHDT, CDR2 YNNKEL (reference sequence).

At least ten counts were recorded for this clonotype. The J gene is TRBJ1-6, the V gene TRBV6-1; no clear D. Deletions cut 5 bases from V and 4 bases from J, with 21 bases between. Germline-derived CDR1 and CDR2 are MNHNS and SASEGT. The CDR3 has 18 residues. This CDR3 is CASSSSRRGMRYNSPLHF. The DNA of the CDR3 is TGTGCCAGCAGTTCCTCCCGGCGGGGAATGCGGTATAATTCACCCCTCCACTTT.

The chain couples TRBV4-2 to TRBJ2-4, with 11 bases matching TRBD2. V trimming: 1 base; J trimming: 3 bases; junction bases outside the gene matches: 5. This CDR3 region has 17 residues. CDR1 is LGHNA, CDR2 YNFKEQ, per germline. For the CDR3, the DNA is TGTGCCAGCAGCCAAGTAGCGGGGGGGAGTGGCAAAAACATTCAGTACTTC. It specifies CASSQVAGGSGKNIQYF.

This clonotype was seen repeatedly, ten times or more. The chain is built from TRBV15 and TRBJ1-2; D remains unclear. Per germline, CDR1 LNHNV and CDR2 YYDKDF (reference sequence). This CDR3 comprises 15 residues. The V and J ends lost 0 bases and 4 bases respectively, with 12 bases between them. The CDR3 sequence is CATSRDRSQFYGYTF. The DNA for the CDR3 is TGTGCCACCAGCAGAGACCGTTCACAGTTCTATGGCTACACCTTC.

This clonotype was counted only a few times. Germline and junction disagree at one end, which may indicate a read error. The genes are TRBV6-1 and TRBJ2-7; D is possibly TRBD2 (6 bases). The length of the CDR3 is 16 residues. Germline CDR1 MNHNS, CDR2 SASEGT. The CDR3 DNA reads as TGTGCCAGCAGTGAAACAAAGAGCGGGCTTCATTACGGGCAGTACTTC. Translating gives CASSETKSGLHYGQYF.

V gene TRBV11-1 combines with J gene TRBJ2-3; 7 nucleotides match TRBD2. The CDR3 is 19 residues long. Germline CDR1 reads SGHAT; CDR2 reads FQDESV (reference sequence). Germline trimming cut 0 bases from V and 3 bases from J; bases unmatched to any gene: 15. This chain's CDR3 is CASSLAGPPLARRTDTQYF. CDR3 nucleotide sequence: TGTGCCAGCAGCTTAGCCGGTCCGCCACTAGCGCGGAGAACAGATACGCAGTATTTT.

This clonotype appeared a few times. The CDR3 DNA follows: TGTGCCAGCAGGCAGACTAGCGGGAGAAGGAATGAGCAGTTCTTC. Its translation: CASRQTSGRRNEQFF. The rearrangement joins TRBV6-2 or TRBV6-3 to TRBJ2-1, with 12 bases matching TRBD2. V lost 6 bases, J lost 7 bases, and 7 bases stayed unmatched. The CDR3 runs 15 residues. Germline CDR1 and CDR2: MNHEY and SVGEGT.

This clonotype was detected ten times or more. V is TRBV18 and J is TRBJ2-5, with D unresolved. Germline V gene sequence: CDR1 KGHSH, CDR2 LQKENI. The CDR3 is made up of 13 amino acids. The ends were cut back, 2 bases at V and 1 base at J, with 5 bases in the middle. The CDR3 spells CASSPRVQETQYF. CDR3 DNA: TGTGCCAGCTCACCAAGGGTCCAAGAGACCCAGTACTTC.

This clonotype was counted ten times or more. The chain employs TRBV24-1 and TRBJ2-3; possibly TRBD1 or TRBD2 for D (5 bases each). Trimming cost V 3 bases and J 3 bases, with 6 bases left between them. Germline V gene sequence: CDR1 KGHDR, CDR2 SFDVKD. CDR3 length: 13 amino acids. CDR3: CATSDGGTDTQYF. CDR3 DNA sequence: TGTGCCACCAGTGATGGGGGTACAGATACGCAGTATTTT.

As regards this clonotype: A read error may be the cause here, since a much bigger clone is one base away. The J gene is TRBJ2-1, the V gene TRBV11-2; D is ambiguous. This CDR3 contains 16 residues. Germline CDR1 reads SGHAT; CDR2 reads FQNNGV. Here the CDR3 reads CASSLYPISSYSEQFF. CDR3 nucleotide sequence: TGTGCCAGCAGCTTATACCCCATAAGCTCCTACAGTGAGCAGTTCTTC.

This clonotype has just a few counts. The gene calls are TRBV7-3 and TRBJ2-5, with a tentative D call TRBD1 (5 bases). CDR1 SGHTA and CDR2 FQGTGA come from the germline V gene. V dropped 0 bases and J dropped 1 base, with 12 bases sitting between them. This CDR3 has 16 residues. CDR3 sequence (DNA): TGTGCCAGCAGCTTAACAGGCAGGGCCGTCCAAGAGACCCAGTACTTC. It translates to CASSLTGRAVQETQYF. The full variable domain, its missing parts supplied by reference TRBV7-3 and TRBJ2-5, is GAGVSQTPSNKVTEKGKYVELRCDPISGHTALYWYRQSLGQGPEFLIYFQGTGAADDSGLPNDRFFAVRPEGSVSTLKIQRTERGDSAVYLCASSLTGRAVQETQYFGPGTRLLVL.

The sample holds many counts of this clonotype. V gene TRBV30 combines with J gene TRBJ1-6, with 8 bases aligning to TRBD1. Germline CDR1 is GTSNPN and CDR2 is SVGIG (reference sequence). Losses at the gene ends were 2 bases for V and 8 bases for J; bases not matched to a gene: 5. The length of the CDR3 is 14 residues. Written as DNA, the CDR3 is TGTGCCTGGAGTTATGGACAGGGAGATTCACCCCTCCACTTT. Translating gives CAWSYGQGDSPLHF.

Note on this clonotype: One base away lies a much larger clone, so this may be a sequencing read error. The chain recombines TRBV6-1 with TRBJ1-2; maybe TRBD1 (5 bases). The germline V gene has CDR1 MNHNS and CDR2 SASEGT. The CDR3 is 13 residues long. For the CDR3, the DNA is TGTGCCGGCAGGCCGACAGCCTCCTATGGCTACACCTTC. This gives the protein CAGRPTASYGYTF.

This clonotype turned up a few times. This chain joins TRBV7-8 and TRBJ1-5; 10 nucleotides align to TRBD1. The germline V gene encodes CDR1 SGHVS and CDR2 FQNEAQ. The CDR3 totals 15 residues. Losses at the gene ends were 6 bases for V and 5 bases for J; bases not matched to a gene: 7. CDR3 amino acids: CASSSGTGAYQPQHF. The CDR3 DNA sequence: TGTGCCAGCAGTTCCGGGACAGGGGCTTATCAGCCCCAGCATTTT.

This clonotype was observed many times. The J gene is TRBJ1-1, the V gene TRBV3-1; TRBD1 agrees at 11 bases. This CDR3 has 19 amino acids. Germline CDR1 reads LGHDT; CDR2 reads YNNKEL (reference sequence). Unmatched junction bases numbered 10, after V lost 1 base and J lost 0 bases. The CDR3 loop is CASSQVYGTGGGLNTEAFF. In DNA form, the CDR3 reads TGTGCCAGCAGCCAAGTATATGGGACAGGGGGGGGTCTGAACACTGAAGCTTTCTTT. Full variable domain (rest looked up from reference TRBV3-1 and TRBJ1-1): DTAVSQTPKYLVTQMGNDKSIKCEQNLGHDTMYWYKQDSKKFLKIMFSYNNKELIINETVPNRFSPKSPDKAHLNLHINSLELGDSAVYFCASSQVYGTGGGLNTEAFFGQGTRLTVV.

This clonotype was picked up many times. CDR3: CSVGYAGSSHYNEQFF. The CDR3 DNA follows: TGCAGCGTTGGGTATGCGGGATCTTCCCACTACAATGAGCAGTTCTTC. This chain uses TRBV29-1 with TRBJ2-1; possible D gene TRBD2, 6 bases. CDR3 length equals 16 residues. V was pared by 4 bases and J by 3 bases, with 19 bases between. From germline, CDR1 is SQVTM and CDR2 ANQGSEA.

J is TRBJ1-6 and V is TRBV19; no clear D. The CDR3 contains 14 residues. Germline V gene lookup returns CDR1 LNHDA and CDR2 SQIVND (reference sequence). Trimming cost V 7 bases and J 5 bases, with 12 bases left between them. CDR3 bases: TGTGCCAGTACGCCCCCAGGAGATAATTCACCCCTCCACTTT. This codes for CASTPPGDNSPLHF. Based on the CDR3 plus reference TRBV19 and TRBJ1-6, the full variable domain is DGGITQSPKYLFRKEGQNVTLSCEQNLNHDAMYWYRQDPGQGLRLIYYSQIVNDFQKGDIAEGYSVSREKKESFPLTVTSAQKNPTAFYLCASTPPGDNSPLHFGNGTRLTVT.

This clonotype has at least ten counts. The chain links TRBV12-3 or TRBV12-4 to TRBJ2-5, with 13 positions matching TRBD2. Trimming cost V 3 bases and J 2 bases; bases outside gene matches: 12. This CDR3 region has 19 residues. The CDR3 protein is CASSFGLAGEAVIQETQYF. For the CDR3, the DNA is TGTGCCAGCAGTTTCGGACTAGCGGGAGAGGCTGTAATTCAAGAGACCCAGTACTTC.

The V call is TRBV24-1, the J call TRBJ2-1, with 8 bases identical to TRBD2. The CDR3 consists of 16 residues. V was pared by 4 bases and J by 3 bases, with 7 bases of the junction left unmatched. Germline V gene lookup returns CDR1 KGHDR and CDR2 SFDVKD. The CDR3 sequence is CATSETTGLGYNEQFF. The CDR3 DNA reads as TGTGCCACCAGTGAGACAACGGGACTAGGCTACAATGAGCAGTTCTTC.

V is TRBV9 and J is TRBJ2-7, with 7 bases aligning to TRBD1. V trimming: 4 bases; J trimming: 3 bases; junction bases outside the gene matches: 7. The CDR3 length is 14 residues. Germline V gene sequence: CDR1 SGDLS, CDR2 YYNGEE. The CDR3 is CASSRTTGVYEQYF. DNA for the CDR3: TGTGCCAGCAGCAGAACAACAGGGGTCTACGAGCAGTACTTC.

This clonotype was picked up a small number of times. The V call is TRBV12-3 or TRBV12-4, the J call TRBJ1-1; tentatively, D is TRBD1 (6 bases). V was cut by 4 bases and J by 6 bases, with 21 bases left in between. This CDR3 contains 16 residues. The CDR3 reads CASSSPRAQNRAEAFF. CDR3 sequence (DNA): TGTGCCAGCAGTTCCCCCCGGGCTCAGAACAGGGCTGAAGCTTTCTTT.

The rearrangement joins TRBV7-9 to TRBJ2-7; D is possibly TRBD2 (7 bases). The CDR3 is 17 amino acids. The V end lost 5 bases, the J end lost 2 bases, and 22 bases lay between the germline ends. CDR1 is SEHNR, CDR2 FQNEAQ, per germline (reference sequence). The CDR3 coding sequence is TGTGCCAGCAGCCGAGGGGGGGGTAATACCGCAACCTACGAGCAGTACTTC. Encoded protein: CASSRGGGNTATYEQYF.

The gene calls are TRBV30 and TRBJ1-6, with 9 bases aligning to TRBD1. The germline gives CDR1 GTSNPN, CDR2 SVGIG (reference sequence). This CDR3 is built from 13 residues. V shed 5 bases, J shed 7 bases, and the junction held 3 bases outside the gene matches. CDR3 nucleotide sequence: TGTGCCTGGGCCGGGACAGGGAATTCACCCCTCCACTTT. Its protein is CAWAGTGNSPLHF.